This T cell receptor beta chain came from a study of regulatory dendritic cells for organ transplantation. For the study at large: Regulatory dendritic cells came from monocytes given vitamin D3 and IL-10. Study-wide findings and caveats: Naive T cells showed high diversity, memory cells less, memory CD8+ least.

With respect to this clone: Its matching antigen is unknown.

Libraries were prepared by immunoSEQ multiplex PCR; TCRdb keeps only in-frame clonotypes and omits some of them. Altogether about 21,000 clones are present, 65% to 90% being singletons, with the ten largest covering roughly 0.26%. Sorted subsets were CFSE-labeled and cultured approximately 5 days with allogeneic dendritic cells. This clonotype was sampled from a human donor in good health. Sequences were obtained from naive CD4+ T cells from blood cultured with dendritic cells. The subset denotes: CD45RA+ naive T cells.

CDR3: CASSLASGANVLTF. In nucleotides, the CDR3 is TGTGCCAGCAGCTTAGCCTCTGGGGCCAACGTCCTGACTTTC. The genes are TRBV11-2 and TRBJ2-6; the D is unclear. Between the trimmed V and J ends, which lost 1 base and 0 bases, there was a span of 1 base. Germline assignment: CDR1 SGHAT and CDR2 FQNNGV. The CDR3 extends over 14 amino acids.